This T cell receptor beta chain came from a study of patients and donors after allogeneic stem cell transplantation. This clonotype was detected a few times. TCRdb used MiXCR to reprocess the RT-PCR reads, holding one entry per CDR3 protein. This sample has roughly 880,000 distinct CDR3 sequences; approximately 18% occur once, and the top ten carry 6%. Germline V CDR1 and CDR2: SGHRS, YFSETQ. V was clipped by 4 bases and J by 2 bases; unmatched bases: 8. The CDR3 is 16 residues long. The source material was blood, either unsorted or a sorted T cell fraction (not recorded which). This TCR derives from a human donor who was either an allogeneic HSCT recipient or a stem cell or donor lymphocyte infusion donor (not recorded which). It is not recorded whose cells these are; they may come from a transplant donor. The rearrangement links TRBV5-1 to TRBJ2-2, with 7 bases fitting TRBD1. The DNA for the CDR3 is TGCGCCAGCAGCAGTACGGGACAGTTAAACACCGGGGAGCTGTTTTTT. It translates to CASSSTGQLNTGELFF.